Following are 10 T cell receptor beta chains from one sample sequenced in a study of cytomegalovirus exposure and HLA in healthy donors. Method: immunoSEQ multiplex PCR; TCRdb's copy keeps in-frame clones and lacks some. The sample has about 73,000 clones, 70% to 90% seen once. The sequenced material came from PBMCs. The receptors shown here come from a woman aged 18 to 35 in good health and CMV-seropositive.

The genes are TRBV11-3 and TRBJ2-7; 7 nucleotides line up with TRBD1. V was clipped by 1 base and J by 3 bases; unmatched bases: 6. The CDR3 totals 15 residues. CDR1 is SGHNT and CDR2 is YENEEA in the germline V gene. CDR3 coding DNA: TGTGCCAGCAGCTTAGTGGCAGGGGGACACTACGAGCAGTACTTC. Encoded protein: CASSLVAGGHYEQYF. Drawing the rest from reference TRBV11-3 and TRBJ2-7, the complete variable domain is EAGVVQSPRYKIIEKKQPVAFWCNPISGHNTLYWYLQNLGQGPELLIRYENEEAVDDSQLPKDRFSAERLKGVDSTLKIQPAELGDSAVYLCASSLVAGGHYEQYFGPGTRLTVT.

V is TRBV7-9 and J is TRBJ1-5, with 11 bases that match TRBD1. After removal of 4 bases from V and 8 bases from J, the junction contained 4 bases not matched to a gene. This CDR3 has 14 residues. Germline CDR1 and CDR2: SEHNR and FQNEAQ (reference sequence). DNA for the CDR3: TGTGCCAGCAGCTCGGACAGGGGGCATAAGCCCCAGCATTTT. Translation: CASSSDRGHKPQHF.

The chain couples TRBV29-1 to TRBJ2-5; 7 bases line up with TRBD1. V gave up 6 bases and J gave up 5 bases; unmatched junction bases: 9. Looked up from germline, CDR1 is SQVTM and CDR2 is ANQGSEA. CDR3 length: 13 amino acids. CDR3 sequence (DNA): TGCAGCGTCAACGACAGGGTAGAGGAGACCCAGTACTTC. The encoded protein is CSVNDRVEETQYF.

V is TRBV27 and J is TRBJ2-7, with 11 bases fitting TRBD2. Trimming cost V 3 bases and J 2 bases; bases outside gene matches: 6. Germline V gives CDR1 MNHEY, CDR2 SMNVEV (reference sequence). This CDR3 comprises 16 residues. The CDR3 here is CASSFRIAGGAYEQYF. The CDR3 nucleotides are TGTGCCAGCAGTTTCCGAATAGCGGGAGGGGCCTACGAGCAGTACTTC.

The chain is built from TRBV5-1 and TRBJ2-2, with D perhaps TRBD1 (6 bases). V was shortened by 4 bases and J by 9 bases, with 16 bases between the two germline ends. Germline V gene lookup returns CDR1 SGHRS and CDR2 YFSETQ. The CDR3 spans 14 residues. For the CDR3, the DNA is TGCGCCAGCAGCCCACGAAACAGGGACCGGGAGCTGTTTTTT. Its protein product is CASSPRNRDRELFF.

This chain uses TRBV6-1 with TRBJ1-1, with D unresolved. The CDR3 extends over 13 amino acids. V was cut by 2 bases and J by 10 bases, with 14 bases left in between. Per the germline V gene, CDR1 is MNHNS and CDR2 is SASEGT. CDR3 DNA: TGTGCCAGCAGTGAATCTCCTAAAGTTCGAGCTTTCTTT. This codes for CASSESPKVRAFF.

V and J are TRBV28 and TRBJ1-3, with D possibly matching TRBD1 (6 bases). Germline values: CDR1 MDHEN, CDR2 SYDVKM. CDR3 length: 16 residues. The germline V and J ends were trimmed by 2 bases and 5 bases, with 16 bases remaining between them. CDR3 sequence (DNA): TGTGCCAGCAGTTTACGGGGGGCGTATTCTAGAAACACCATATATTTT. It is translated as CASSLRGAYSRNTIYF.

This sequence joins TRBV27 and TRBJ2-3; the match to TRBD2 covers 9 bases. This CDR3 region has 15 residues. J gave up 3 bases and V 6 bases, and 7 bases lay outside the gene matches. The germline V gene encodes CDR1 MNHEY and CDR2 SMNVEV (reference sequence). The CDR3 sequence is CASSVAGVGTDTQYF. CDR3 in DNA: TGTGCCAGCAGCGTAGCGGGAGTGGGAACAGATACGCAGTATTTT.

A single count supports this clone. The CDR3 DNA sequence: TGTGCCAGCAGTTTATCAGGGGGAAGAAAGCAAGAGACCCAGTACTTC. Amino acids: CASSLSGGRKQETQYF. The chain carries TRBV27 and TRBJ2-5; D possibly corresponds to TRBD1 (6 bases). Trimming removed 0 bases from V and 2 bases from J, with 13 bases in between. The CDR3 is made up of 16 amino acids. The germline V gene has CDR1 MNHEY and CDR2 SMNVEV (reference sequence).

The chain is built from TRBV10-3 and TRBJ2-6, with 7 bases fitting TRBD1. Trimming removed 6 bases from V and 4 bases from J; junction bases left unmatched: 15. From germline, CDR1 is ENHRY and CDR2 SYGVKD. The CDR3 is made up of 18 amino acids. CDR3 sequence: CAIRKSRDSATGANVLTF. The CDR3 nucleotides are TGTGCCATCAGAAAAAGTCGGGACAGCGCCACGGGGGCCAACGTCCTGACTTTC.